The 22 T cell receptor beta chains below all came from one sample that was sequenced in a study of T cell repertoires in cytomegalovirus infection. Their cognate antigens are unknown. TCRdb analysed the reads with MiXCR anew, one entry per CDR3 protein. The sample consists of fewer than 65,000 distinct CDR3 sequences, about a fifth of them appearing once. The sequencing used CD8+ T cells from cultured PBMCs, collected from culture after CMV antigen stimulation. All receptors come from a human donor in good health (CMV status not recorded). Some clones in this sample may be carry-over from other donors' samples.

This chain uses TRBV29-1 with TRBJ1-2; 10 bases align to TRBD1. The CDR3 is made up of 13 amino acids. CDR1 is SQVTM, CDR2 ANQGSEA, per germline. The ends lost 4 bases at V and 3 bases at J; junction bases unmatched: 2. CDR3 bases: TGCAGCGTTGTCGGACAGGGGGACTATGGCTACACCTTC. The encoded protein is CSVVGQGDYGYTF.

This clonotype has just a few counts. The V and J genes are TRBV12-3 or TRBV12-4 and TRBJ2-5, with a tentative D call TRBD2 (5 bases). The CDR3 has 14 residues. V was pared by 2 bases and J by 5 bases, with 12 bases between. CDR3 amino acids: CASSLLPTGETQYF. Here the CDR3 DNA reads TGTGCCAGCAGTTTACTTCCTACGGGGGAGACCCAGTACTTC.

By share, this clonotype counts as hyperexpanded (1% or more). The chain links TRBV7-6 to TRBJ2-2; D is unresolved. V was pared by 3 bases and J by 10 bases, with 21 bases between. The CDR3 has 16 residues. CDR1 and CDR2 from the germline V gene are SGHVS and FNYEAQ. CDR3 protein: CASSFSETANREELFF. Here the CDR3 DNA reads TGTGCCAGCAGCTTCAGCGAAACAGCCAATCGCGAGGAGCTGTTTTTT.

This clonotype has only a few counts. CDR3 amino acids: CASSLAPVDAGGPQETQYF. The CDR3 DNA reads TGTGCCAGCAGCTTAGCCCCTGTGGACGCGGGGGGCCCTCAAGAGACCCAGTACTTC. The chain employs TRBV7-2 and TRBJ2-5, with TRBD2 identical over 8 bases. CDR1 is SGHTA and CDR2 is FQGNSA in the germline V gene. J lost 2 bases, V lost 0 bases, and 14 bases had no gene match. The length of the CDR3 is 19 residues.

There are many counts of this clonotype. This chain joins TRBV6-1 and TRBJ1-2, with 10 bases that match TRBD1. The CDR3 has 13 amino acids. CDR1 and CDR2 from the germline V gene are MNHNS and SASEGT. J lost 6 bases, V lost 5 bases, and 3 bases had no gene match. The CDR3 DNA follows: TGTGCCAGCAGTTTTGGGACAGGGGATGGCTACACCTTC. It is translated as CASSFGTGDGYTF.

This sequence joins TRBV7-3 and TRBJ2-7; possibly TRBD1 for D (5 bases). The CDR3 runs to 15 residues. Deletions cut 1 base from V and 3 bases from J, with 13 bases between. Germline V CDR1 and CDR2: SGHTA, FQGTGA. CDR3 in DNA: TGTGCCAGCAGCTTAAGATCGACAGAATACTACGAGCAGTACTTC. Translated, it gives CASSLRSTEYYEQYF.

This clonotype was detected only a few times. The chain's CDR3 is CASSLRFFGTEAFF. The DNA of the CDR3 is TGTGCCAGCAGTTTAAGGTTTTTCGGCACTGAAGCTTTCTTT. V and J are TRBV28 and TRBJ1-1; D is uncertain. Per the germline V gene, CDR1 is MDHEN and CDR2 is SYDVKM. Trimming pared 2 bases from V and 4 bases from J, leaving 11 bases between. This CDR3 has 14 amino acids.

In this sample, this clonotype turned up many times. The CDR3 loop reads CASSQSTNSYEQYF. CDR3 coding DNA: TGTGCCAGCAGTCAATCGACAAATTCCTACGAGCAGTACTTC. The chain has TRBV27 and TRBJ2-7; D call uncertain. In germline, CDR1 is MNHEY, CDR2 SMNVEV (reference sequence). V lost 5 bases to trimming and J lost 1 base, with 12 bases between them. This CDR3 is 14 amino acids long.

The genes are TRBV7-9 and TRBJ2-7; 10 bases agree with TRBD1. Germline CDR1 SEHNR, CDR2 FQNEAQ (reference sequence). The CDR3 length is 18 residues. The junction had 14 bases not matched to a gene; V was cut back by 4 bases and J by 2 bases. In DNA form, the CDR3 reads TGTGCCAGCAGCTCCGGGACAGGGGTGGGGGCATTCCCCTACGAGCAGTACTTC. Translation: CASSSGTGVGAFPYEQYF.

This clonotype was counted a few times. This chain links TRBV29-1 with TRBJ2-1; no definite D call. The CDR3 loop spans 14 amino acids. The V end lost 0 bases, the J end lost 0 bases, and 6 bases lay between the germline ends. Germline CDR1 and CDR2: SQVTM and ANQGSEA. CDR3 loop: CSVEDPASYNEQFF. DNA for the CDR3: TGCAGCGTTGAAGACCCGGCCTCCTACAATGAGCAGTTCTTC.

The V gene is TRBV6-2 or TRBV6-3, the J gene TRBJ2-7; 9 nucleotides match TRBD1. V lost 2 bases to trimming and J lost 6 bases; unmatched junction nucleotides: 5. The CDR3 spans 14 residues. The germline CDR1 and CDR2 sequences are MNHEY and SVGEGT. CDR3 in amino acids: CASSYGTGISEQYF. Here the CDR3 DNA reads TGTGCCAGCAGTTACGGGACAGGGATTTCCGAGCAGTACTTC.

This clonotype was detected only a few times. The chain employs TRBV19 and TRBJ2-7; no clear D. There are 16 residues in the CDR3. Germline values: CDR1 LNHDA, CDR2 SQIVND (reference sequence). With 1 base removed from V and 0 bases from J, the gap between germline ends came to 13 bases. CDR3 nucleotides: TGTGCCAGTAGTATAGCCCCAGACATCGGCTCCTACGAGCAGTACTTC. It translates to CASSIAPDIGSYEQYF.

The rearrangement joins TRBV7-2 to TRBJ1-2; a possible D gene is TRBD1 (6 bases). The V end was cut by 4 bases, the J end by 4 bases, with 19 bases between. The CDR3 is made up of 16 amino acids. Germline V gene data show CDR1 as SGHTA and CDR2 as FQGNSA. Here the CDR3 reads CASSSPDSPWAYGYTF. In DNA, the CDR3 is TGTGCCAGCAGCTCACCGGACAGCCCGTGGGCCTATGGCTACACCTTC.

This clonotype was counted between two and nine times. This chain links TRBV5-4 with TRBJ2-3; 8 bases agree with TRBD1. The CDR3 runs 14 residues. The junction had 3 bases not matched to a gene; V was cut back by 2 bases and J by 4 bases. Looked up from germline, CDR1 is SGHNT and CDR2 is YYREEE (reference sequence). As DNA, the CDR3 is TGTGCCAGCAGCTTCCGACAGGGGCCAGATACGCAGTATTTT. Its protein is CASSFRQGPDTQYF.

This chain connects TRBV7-4 to TRBJ2-1; D ambiguous. Trimming removed 8 bases from V and 13 bases from J, with 12 bases in between. The CDR3 loop spans 10 amino acids. The germline V gene encodes CDR1 SGHVT and CDR2 SQSDAQ. CDR3 sequence (DNA): TGTGCCAGCCCGAACCTCCCTCAGTTCTTC. Protein sequence: CASPNLPQFF.

This chain joins TRBV7-3 and TRBJ1-2, with D perhaps TRBD1 (6 bases). The length of the CDR3 is 14 residues. Trimming stripped 5 bases from V and 3 bases from J, with 13 bases between. Germline values: CDR1 SGHTA, CDR2 FQGTGA. CDR3 sequence reads: CASSPGGRDYGYTF. CDR3 nucleotide sequence: TGTGCCAGCAGCCCTGGGGGCAGGGACTATGGCTACACCTTC.

V gene TRBV12-3 or TRBV12-4 combines with J gene TRBJ1-2; 10 nucleotides align to TRBD1. The CDR3 has 14 residues. Losses at the gene ends were 5 bases for V and 4 bases for J; bases not matched to a gene: 4. The CDR3 region has the DNA TGTGCCAGCAGTACGACAGGGGGCGTCTATGGCTACACCTTC. Translating it yields CASSTTGGVYGYTF.

The chain couples TRBV7-9 to TRBJ2-7; 10 bases match TRBD2. V lost 5 bases to trimming and J lost 6 bases; unmatched junction nucleotides: 7. The CDR3 has 14 amino acids. Germline-derived CDR1 and CDR2 are SEHNR and FQNEAQ (reference sequence). The CDR3 loop is CASSASGRPSEQYF. CDR3 in DNA: TGTGCCAGCAGCGCTAGCGGGAGACCCTCCGAGCAGTACTTC.

This sequence joins TRBV3-1 and TRBJ2-1; D uncertain. Germline CDR1 is LGHDT and CDR2 is YNNKEL (reference sequence). This CDR3 has 15 residues. The germline V and J ends were trimmed by 0 bases and 2 bases, with 8 bases remaining between them. The CDR3 loop reads CASSQEYSTYNEQFF. DNA for the CDR3: TGTGCCAGCAGCCAAGAGTACAGTACCTACAATGAGCAGTTCTTC.

V usage is TRBV7-2 and J usage is TRBJ2-7; D unclear. The V and J ends lost 0 bases and 0 bases respectively, with 6 bases between them. The CDR3 extends over 14 amino acids. Germline CDR1 reads SGHTA; CDR2 reads FQGNSA. CDR3 DNA: TGTGCCAGCAGCTTAGCCGGAAGCTCCTACGAGCAGTACTTC. Translating gives CASSLAGSSYEQYF.

This clonotype has a handful of counts. The chain recombines TRBV12-5 with TRBJ2-7; 10 positions agree with TRBD1. This CDR3 is 14 amino acids long. The V segment lost 1 base and the J segment 7 bases; nucleotides outside the gene matches: 4. Germline assignment: CDR1 LGHNT and CDR2 FRNRAP. The CDR3 DNA follows: TGTGCTAGTGGTTTGGGGGACAGGGGTGTTGAGCAGTACTTC. Protein sequence: CASGLGDRGVEQYF. The whole variable domain, remainder taken from reference TRBV12-5 and TRBJ2-7, is DARVTQTPRHKVTEMGQEVTMRCQPILGHNTVFWYRQTMMQGLELLAYFRNRAPLDDSGMPKDRFSAEMPDATLATLKIQPSEPRDSAVYFCASGLGDRGVEQYFGPGTRLTVT.

Worth noting for this clonotype: As the CDR3 is not closed by the conserved phenylalanine or tryptophan, this likely results from a read error. The limits of the CDR3 on the DNA are not certain, so only TCRdb's listed CDR3 is given. The chain employs TRBV28 and TRBJ2-7; the DNA was not used to check the table's D call, TRBD2. Both ends counted, the CDR3 spans 15 residues. Germline values: CDR1 MDHEN, CDR2 SYDVKM. The chain's CDR3 is CASSPLAGAPYEQYY.